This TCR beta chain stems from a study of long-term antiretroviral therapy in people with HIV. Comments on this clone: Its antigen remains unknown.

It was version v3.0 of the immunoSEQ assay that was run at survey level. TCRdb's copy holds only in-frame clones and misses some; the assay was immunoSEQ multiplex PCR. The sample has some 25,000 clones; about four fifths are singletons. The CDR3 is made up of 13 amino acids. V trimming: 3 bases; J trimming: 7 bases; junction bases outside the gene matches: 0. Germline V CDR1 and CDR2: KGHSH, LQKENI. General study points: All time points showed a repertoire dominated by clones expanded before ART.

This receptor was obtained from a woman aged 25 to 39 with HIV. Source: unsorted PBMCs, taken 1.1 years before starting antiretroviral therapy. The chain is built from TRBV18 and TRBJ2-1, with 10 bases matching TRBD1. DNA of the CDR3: TGTGCCAGCTCACCGGGACAGGGGAATGAGCAGTTCTTC. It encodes CASSPGQGNEQFF.